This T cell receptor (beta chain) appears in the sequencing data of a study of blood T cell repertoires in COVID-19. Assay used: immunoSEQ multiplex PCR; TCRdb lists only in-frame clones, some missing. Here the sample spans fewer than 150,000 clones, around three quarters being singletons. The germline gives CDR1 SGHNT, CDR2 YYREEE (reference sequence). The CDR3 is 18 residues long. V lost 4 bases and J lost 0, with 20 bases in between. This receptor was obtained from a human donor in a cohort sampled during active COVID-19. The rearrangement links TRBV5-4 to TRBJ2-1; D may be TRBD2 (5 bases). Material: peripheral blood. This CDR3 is CASSIPDYTSPSYNEQFF. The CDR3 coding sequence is TGTGCCAGCAGCATTCCCGACTATACAAGTCCCTCCTACAATGAGCAGTTCTTC.